Below are 28 T cell receptor beta chains sequenced from a single sample in a study of T-cell reconstitution after alpha-beta-depleted transplantation in children. Unique molecular identifiers were used to barcode this TCRbeta library. Each CDR3 protein is one row after TCRdb ran MiXCR on the PCR reads. The table has about 870,000 distinct CDR3 sequences, 16% seen once; the top ten hold approximately 5%. Sample: PBMCs, mostly from graft donor cells, taken 360 days after TCRalphabeta/CD19-depleted stem cell transplant. The receptor source for this set is a male patient younger than 18 who had a stem cell transplant for acute lymphoblastic leukemia, so the T cells may come from the graft donor.

This clonotype was detected ten times or more. This chain links TRBV12-3 or TRBV12-4 with TRBJ2-5; 11 bases are a match to TRBD1. This CDR3 has 14 residues. V dropped 8 bases and J dropped 5; count of bases not matched to a gene: 7. CDR3 in DNA: TGTGCCAGCCCAGGACAGGGGGCTGGGGAGACCCAGTACTTC. Amino acids: CASPGQGAGETQYF.

The table lists this clonotype with a few counts. This chain uses TRBV10-3 with TRBJ2-7; D could derive from TRBD1 or TRBD2 (5 bases each). Trimming left V 7 bases short and J 1 base short, with 11 bases between. Germline CDR1 reads ENHRY; CDR2 reads SYGVKD. This CDR3 is 13 amino acids long. The CDR3 region is CAIKGTHSYEQYF. The CDR3 DNA is TGTGCCATCAAAGGGACCCATTCCTACGAGCAGTACTTC.

This clonotype was detected only a few times. V is TRBV25-1 and J is TRBJ2-3; 16 bases line up with TRBD2. CDR3 length: 17 amino acids. V dropped 10 bases and J dropped 4; count of bases not matched to a gene: 11. Germline CDR1 MGHDK, CDR2 SYGVNS. The CDR3 DNA reads TGTGCCACCATCCCGGGACTAGCGGGAGGGCCCCCAGATACGCAGTATTTT. Translating gives CATIPGLAGGPPDTQYF.

This clonotype was seen ten or more times. The chain recombines TRBV29-1 with TRBJ2-1; D may be TRBD1 (5 bases). Germline-derived CDR1 and CDR2 are SQVTM and ANQGSEA. The CDR3 has 14 amino acids. V was pared by 3 bases and J by 4 bases, with 13 bases between. The CDR3: CSVEKVGVYNEQFF. The CDR3 coding sequence is TGCAGCGTTGAGAAGGTAGGGGTGTACAATGAGCAGTTCTTC.

This clonotype was seen only a few times. V usage is TRBV2 and J usage is TRBJ1-5; a possible D gene is TRBD1 (5 bases). The CDR3 has 15 residues. V lost 6 bases, J lost 0 bases, and 12 bases lay in between. The germline V gene encodes CDR1 SNHLY and CDR2 FYNNEI. The CDR3 spells CASRGTDFSNQPQHF. CDR3 nucleotide sequence: TGTGCCAGCAGGGGGACCGACTTTAGCAATCAGCCCCAGCATTTT. Combining the CDR3 with reference TRBV2 and TRBJ1-5 gives the whole variable domain EPEVTQTPSHQVTQMGQEVILRCVPISNHLYFYWYRQILGQKVEFLVSFYNNEISEKSEIFDDQFSVERPDGSNFTLKIRSTKLEDSAMYFCASRGTDFSNQPQHFGDGTRLSIL.

The chain couples TRBV20-1 to TRBJ2-7; 9 bases agree with TRBD2. V gave up 6 bases and J gave up 2 bases; unmatched junction bases: 11. This CDR3 contains 15 residues. From germline, CDR1 is DFQATT and CDR2 SNEGSKA (reference sequence). Written as DNA, the CDR3 is TGCAGTGCCCCGGAGTTAGCGGGAGTGACCTACGAGCAGTACTTC. Its translation is CSAPELAGVTYEQYF.

This clonotype was counted at least ten times. Written as DNA, the CDR3 is TGCAGTGCCCGGGGCGGTTCGGATACGCAGTATTTT. It specifies CSARGGSDTQYF. The V gene is TRBV20-1, the J gene TRBJ2-3; either TRBD1 or TRBD2 may supply D (5 bases each). This CDR3 region has 12 residues. Trimming pared 6 bases from V and 6 bases from J, leaving 13 bases between. CDR1 and CDR2 (germline): DFQATT, SNEGSKA (reference sequence).

The chain uses TRBV7-8 and TRBJ2-4; D gene uncertain. Trimming stripped 2 bases from V and 0 bases from J, with 8 bases between. This CDR3 spans 15 amino acids. The germline CDR1 and CDR2 sequences are SGHVS and FQNEAQ. Written as DNA, the CDR3 is TGTGCCAGCAGCTTAACCCGCGGAGCCAAAAACATTCAGTACTTC. Amino acids: CASSLTRGAKNIQYF.

V gene TRBV6-5 combines with J gene TRBJ2-1; D remains ambiguous. There are 16 residues in the CDR3. The germline V gene encodes CDR1 MNHEY and CDR2 SVGAGI. V gave up 2 bases and J gave up 2 bases, with 13 bases separating them. The CDR3 here is CASSYRVDWAYNEQFF. The CDR3, as DNA: TGTGCCAGCAGTTACCGTGTGGATTGGGCCTACAATGAGCAGTTCTTC.

This clonotype was observed at least ten times. One end of the junction varies from germline; a read error may be responsible. The chain combines TRBV4-1 with TRBJ2-7; D might be TRBD2 (7 bases). Looked up from germline, CDR1 is MGHRA and CDR2 is YSYEKL. CDR3 length: 14 amino acids. CDR3 nucleotide sequence: TGTGCCAGCAGCCAAGGGGGGGGAACCTACGAGCAGTACTTC. Its protein product is CASSQGGGTYEQYF.

The gene calls are TRBV4-1 and TRBJ2-1; D ambiguous. The CDR3 is 15 residues long. V was shortened by 1 base and J by 3 bases, with 10 bases between the two germline ends. CDR1 is MGHRA, CDR2 YSYEKL, per germline. In DNA, the CDR3 is TGCGCCAGCAGCCAAGTTGAGTACAGCTACAATGAGCAGTTCTTC. Its protein is CASSQVEYSYNEQFF.

The rearrangement joins TRBV9 to TRBJ1-1; D call uncertain. V lost 0 bases, J lost 6 bases, and 15 bases lay in between. The CDR3 extends over 15 amino acids. Germline-derived CDR1 and CDR2 are SGDLS and YYNGEE. CDR3: CASSVASVFGPEAFF. Written as DNA, the CDR3 is TGTGCCAGCAGCGTAGCCTCGGTTTTCGGACCTGAAGCTTTCTTT. Based on the CDR3 plus reference TRBV9 and TRBJ1-1, the full variable domain is DSGVTQTPKHLITATGQRVTLRCSPRSGDLSVYWYQQSLDQGLQFLIQYYNGEERAKGNILERFSAQQFPDLHSELNLSSLELGDSALYFCASSVASVFGPEAFFGQGTRLTVV.

The chain combines TRBV12-3 or TRBV12-4 with TRBJ2-2, with TRBD2 as a possible D gene (5 bases). The CDR3 consists of 14 residues. Trimming removed 6 bases at V and 5 bases at J, with 13 bases between. CDR3 coding DNA: TGTGCCAGCAGGGGGAGCGCCAGGACCGGGGAGCTGTTTTTT. Amino acids: CASRGSARTGELFF.

The V gene is TRBV4-1, the J gene TRBJ2-5; 10 bases are a match to TRBD2. Germline lookup yields CDR1 MGHRA and CDR2 YSYEKL. CDR3 length: 15 amino acids. Unmatched junction bases numbered 8, after V lost 6 bases and J lost 4 bases. The CDR3 DNA reads TGCGCCAGCAGACGCGTCCTAGCGGGAGTAGAGACCCAGTACTTC. This gives the protein CASRRVLAGVETQYF.

The rearrangement joins TRBV2 to TRBJ2-2; D ambiguous. Trimming took off 1 base at V and 6 bases at J, with 12 bases between the two ends. The CDR3 is made up of 15 amino acids. Germline V gene sequence: CDR1 SNHLY, CDR2 FYNNEI. CDR3: CASSEGLTWAGELFF. CDR3 DNA sequence: TGTGCCAGCAGTGAAGGACTTACCTGGGCCGGGGAGCTGTTTTTT.

In this sample, this clonotype turned up a few times. The chain links TRBV20-1 to TRBJ2-3; D not resolved. CDR1 and CDR2 (germline): DFQATT, SNEGSKA (reference sequence). V lost 6 bases, J lost 1 base, and 8 bases lay in between. The CDR3 totals 12 residues. The CDR3 DNA is TGCAGTGCCAGGCCACGCACAGATACGCAGTATTTT. Amino acids: CSARPRTDTQYF.

This clonotype was observed many times. The chain joins TRBV9 to TRBJ1-5; TRBD1 matches at 10 bases. Trimming took 3 bases from V and 5 from J; bases not matched to a gene: 5. Germline V gene sequence: CDR1 SGDLS, CDR2 YYNGEE. The CDR3 runs 15 residues. The CDR3 loop is CASSATGGAYQPQHF. Here the CDR3 DNA reads TGTGCCAGCAGCGCGACAGGGGGCGCGTATCAGCCCCAGCATTTT.

The chain employs TRBV7-3 and TRBJ2-3; D call uncertain. The V end lost 3 bases, the J end lost 4 bases, and 8 bases lay between the germline ends. The CDR3 is 13 amino acids. In germline, CDR1 is SGHTA, CDR2 FQGTGA. The CDR3 bases are TGTGCCAGCAGCTTTGGCTACTCAGATACGCAGTATTTT. As protein: CASSFGYSDTQYF.

The rearrangement links TRBV7-2 to TRBJ1-2, with D possibly matching TRBD1 (5 bases). CDR1 and CDR2 (germline): SGHTA, FQGNSA. V gave up 1 base and J gave up 0 bases, with 12 bases separating them. The CDR3 has 16 amino acids. The CDR3 DNA is TGTGCCAGCAGCTTAGTTCCCAGGGCATCTAACTATGGCTACACCTTC. Translation gives CASSLVPRASNYGYTF.

The chain recombines TRBV20-1 with TRBJ2-7; no reliable D call. CDR1 is DFQATT, CDR2 SNEGSKA, per germline (reference sequence). The V end was cut by 4 bases, the J end by 2 bases, with 9 bases between. The CDR3 totals 12 residues. The CDR3 DNA follows: TGCAGTGCTAAGCCGTCGGCCTACGAGCAGTACTTC. Protein: CSAKPSAYEQYF.

The CDR3 DNA is TGTGCCAGCAGCCCTGTAGCCAGGGCTGAAGCTTTCTTT. This gives the protein CASSPVARAEAFF. The chain couples TRBV7-9 to TRBJ1-1; D is perhaps TRBD1 (5 bases). The ends were cut back, 5 bases at V and 6 bases at J, with 13 bases in the middle. From germline, CDR1 is SEHNR and CDR2 FQNEAQ (reference sequence). The CDR3 sequence is 13 residues long.

The chain combines TRBV20-1 with TRBJ2-3; TRBD2 matches 7 bases. V shed 6 bases and J 5 bases; nucleotides not matched to a gene: 17. This CDR3 has 16 residues. Germline V gene sequence: CDR1 DFQATT, CDR2 SNEGSKA (reference sequence). In DNA, the CDR3 is TGCAGTGCCCTATCTTTGAGGGAGGGCGTCGGAGATACGCAGTATTTT. Protein: CSALSLREGVGDTQYF.

The chain joins TRBV3-1 to TRBJ2-1; D ambiguous. Trimming left V 0 bases short and J 8 bases short, with 11 bases between. The CDR3 is 14 residues long. Per the germline V gene, CDR1 is LGHDT and CDR2 is YNNKEL (reference sequence). DNA of the CDR3: TGTGCCAGCAGCCAAGATGTGCGAAGAGATGAGCAGTTCTTC. This encodes CASSQDVRRDEQFF.

This clonotype was found a few times. V and J are TRBV6-1 and TRBJ2-3, with 7 bases fitting TRBD2. Germline V gives CDR1 MNHNS, CDR2 SASEGT. V dropped 0 bases and J dropped 6; count of bases not matched to a gene: 15. There are 18 residues in the CDR3. The CDR3 region is CASSEAPSPTSLMDTQYF. CDR3 sequence (DNA): TGTGCCAGCAGTGAAGCGCCCAGCCCGACTAGCCTCATGGATACGCAGTATTTT.

This clonotype was recorded a few times. The chain carries TRBV27 and TRBJ2-1; 9 bases line up with TRBD2. The length of the CDR3 is 15 residues. The V gene end was trimmed by 2 bases and the J gene end by 4 bases; junction bases not matched to a gene: 3. From germline, CDR1 is MNHEY and CDR2 SMNVEV (reference sequence). The CDR3, as DNA: TGTGCCAGCAGTTTAGGGACTAGCATTTACAATGAGCAGTTCTTC. It translates to CASSLGTSIYNEQFF.

This clonotype was counted many times. The gene calls are TRBV27 and TRBJ2-7; the match to TRBD1 covers 8 bases. CDR1 and CDR2 (germline): MNHEY, SMNVEV (reference sequence). The CDR3 consists of 15 residues. Germline trimming cut 6 bases from V and 0 bases from J; bases unmatched to any gene: 7. This CDR3 reads CASSRDRFASYEQYF. CDR3 sequence (DNA): TGTGCCAGCAGCCGGGACAGGTTCGCCTCCTACGAGCAGTACTTC.

The chain employs TRBV11-2 and TRBJ2-7; TRBD2 is a possible D gene (5 bases). V was pared by 5 bases and J by 4 bases, with 15 bases between. From germline, CDR1 is SGHAT and CDR2 FQNNGV. The CDR3 has 14 amino acids. CDR3 in amino acids: CASSQREVYYEQYF. In DNA, the CDR3 is TGTGCCAGCAGCCAACGGGAAGTGTATTACGAGCAGTACTTC.

This clonotype has a handful of counts. The junction departs from the called germline gene at one end, perhaps through a read error. The chain links TRBV11-2 to TRBJ2-1; D is perhaps TRBD2 (5 bases). CDR3 size: 11 residues. Germline-derived CDR1 and CDR2 are SGHAT and FQNNGV. CDR3 protein: CASSLVREHFF. Written as DNA, the CDR3 is TGTGCCAGCAGCTTAGTAAGGGAGCATTTCTTC.